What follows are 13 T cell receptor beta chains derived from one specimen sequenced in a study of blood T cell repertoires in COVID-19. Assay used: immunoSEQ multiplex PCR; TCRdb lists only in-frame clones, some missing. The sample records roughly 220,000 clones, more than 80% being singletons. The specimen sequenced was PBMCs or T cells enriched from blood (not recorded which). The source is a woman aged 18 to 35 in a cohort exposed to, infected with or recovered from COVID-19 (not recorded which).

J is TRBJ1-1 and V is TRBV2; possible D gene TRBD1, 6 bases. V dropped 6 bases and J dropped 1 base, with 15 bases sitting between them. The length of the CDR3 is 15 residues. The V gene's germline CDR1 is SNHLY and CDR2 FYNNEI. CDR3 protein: CASRDLGQSNTEAFF. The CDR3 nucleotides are TGTGCCAGCAGGGACCTTGGACAGTCGAACACTGAAGCTTTCTTT.

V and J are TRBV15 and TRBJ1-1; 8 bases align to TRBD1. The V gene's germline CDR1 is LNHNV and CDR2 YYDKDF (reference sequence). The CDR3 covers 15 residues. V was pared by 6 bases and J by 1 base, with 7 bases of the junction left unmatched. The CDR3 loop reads CATSVGQATNTEAFF. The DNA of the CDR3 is TGTGCCACCAGTGTGGGACAGGCGACGAACACTGAAGCTTTCTTT.

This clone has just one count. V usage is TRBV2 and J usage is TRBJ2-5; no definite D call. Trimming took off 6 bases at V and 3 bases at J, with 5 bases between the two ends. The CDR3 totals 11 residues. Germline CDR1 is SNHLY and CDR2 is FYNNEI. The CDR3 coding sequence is TGTGCCAGCAGGGTAGAAGAGACCCAGTACTTC. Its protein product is CASRVEETQYF.

CDR3 residues: CASSLGRGAGGHETQYF. The CDR3 nucleotides are TGTGCCAGCAGCTTGGGACGGGGAGCGGGGGGGCACGAGACCCAGTACTTC. This chain connects TRBV5-4 to TRBJ2-5; 10 bases are shared with TRBD2. This CDR3 region has 17 residues. From germline, CDR1 is SGHNT and CDR2 YYREEE (reference sequence). Trimming removed 0 bases from V and 5 bases from J; junction bases left unmatched: 10.

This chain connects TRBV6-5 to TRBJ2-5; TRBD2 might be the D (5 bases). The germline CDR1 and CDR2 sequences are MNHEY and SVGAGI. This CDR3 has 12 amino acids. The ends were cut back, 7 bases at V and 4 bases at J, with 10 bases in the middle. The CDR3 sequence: CASKGAAETQYF. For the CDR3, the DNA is TGTGCCAGCAAGGGAGCGGCAGAGACCCAGTACTTC.

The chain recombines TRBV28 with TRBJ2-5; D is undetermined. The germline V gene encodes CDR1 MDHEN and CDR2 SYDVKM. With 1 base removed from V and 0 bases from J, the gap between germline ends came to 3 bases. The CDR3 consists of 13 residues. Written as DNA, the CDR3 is TGTGCCAGCAGTTTATCGTACCAAGAGACCCAGTACTTC. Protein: CASSLSYQETQYF.

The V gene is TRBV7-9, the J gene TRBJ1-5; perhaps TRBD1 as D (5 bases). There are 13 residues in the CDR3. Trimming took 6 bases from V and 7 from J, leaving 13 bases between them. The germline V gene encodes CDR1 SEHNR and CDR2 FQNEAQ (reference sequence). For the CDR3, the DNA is TGTGCCAGCAGTCCAGGACGGGGGCAGCCCCAGCATTTT. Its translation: CASSPGRGQPQHF. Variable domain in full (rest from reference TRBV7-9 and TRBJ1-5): DTGVSQNPRHKITKRGQNVTFRCDPISEHNRLYWYRQTLGQGPEFLTYFQNEAQLEKSRLLSDRFSAERPKGSFSTLEIQRTEQGDSAMYLCASSPGRGQPQHFGDGTRLSIL.

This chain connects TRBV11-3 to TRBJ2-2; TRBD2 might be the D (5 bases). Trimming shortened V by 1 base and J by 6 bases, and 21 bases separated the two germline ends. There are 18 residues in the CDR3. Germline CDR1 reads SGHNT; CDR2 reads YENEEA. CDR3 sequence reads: CASSLAPTLGVGAGELFF. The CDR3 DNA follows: TGTGCCAGCAGCTTAGCTCCCACCCTGGGAGTTGGAGCCGGGGAGCTGTTTTTT.

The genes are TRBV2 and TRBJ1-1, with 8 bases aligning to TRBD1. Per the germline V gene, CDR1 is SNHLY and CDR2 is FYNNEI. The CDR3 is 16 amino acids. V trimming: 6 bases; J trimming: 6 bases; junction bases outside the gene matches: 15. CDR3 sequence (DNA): TGTGCCAGCAGGCCGAGCCTAGGGACAGGTAACCCTGAAGCTTTCTTT. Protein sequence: CASRPSLGTGNPEAFF.

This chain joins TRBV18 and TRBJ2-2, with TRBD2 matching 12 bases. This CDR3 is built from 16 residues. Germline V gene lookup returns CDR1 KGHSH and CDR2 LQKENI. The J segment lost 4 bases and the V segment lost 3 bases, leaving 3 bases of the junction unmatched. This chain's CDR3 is CASSPGLAGTTGELFF. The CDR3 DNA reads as TGTGCCAGCTCACCTGGACTAGCGGGGACCACCGGGGAGCTGTTTTTT.

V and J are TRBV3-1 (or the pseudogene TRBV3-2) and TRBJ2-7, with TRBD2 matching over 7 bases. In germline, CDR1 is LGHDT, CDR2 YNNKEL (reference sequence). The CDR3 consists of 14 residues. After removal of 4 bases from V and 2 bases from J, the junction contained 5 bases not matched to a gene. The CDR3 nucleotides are TGTGCCAGCAGCCGGGCGGGAGAAGCCTACGAGCAGTACTTC. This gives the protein CASSRAGEAYEQYF.

CDR3 loop: CSVAAAGGSQPQHF. The CDR3 DNA reads TGCAGCGTAGCCGCGGCAGGGGGCAGTCAGCCCCAGCATTTT. The V and J genes are TRBV29-1 and TRBJ1-5, with 8 nucleotides matching TRBD1. V was pared by 6 bases and J by 6 bases, with 10 bases of the junction left unmatched. Germline CDR1 is SQVTM and CDR2 is ANQGSEA. This CDR3 is built from 14 residues.

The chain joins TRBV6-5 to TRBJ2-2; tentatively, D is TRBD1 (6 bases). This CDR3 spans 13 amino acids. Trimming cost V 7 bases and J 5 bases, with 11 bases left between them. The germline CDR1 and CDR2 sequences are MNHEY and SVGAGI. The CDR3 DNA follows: TGTGCCAGCACCCAGGGGCGGACCGGGGAGCTGTTTTTT. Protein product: CASTQGRTGELFF.